Listed below are T cell receptor beta chains from one sample, sequenced in a study of human T cells and chemical hapten exposure. TCRdb re-analysed the RACE reads in MiXCR, keeping a single row per CDR3 protein. This table holds roughly 360,000 distinct CDR3 sequences, roughly 5% found once. The sequencing used whole blood, collected in connection with sensitization to the hapten diphenylcyclopropenone (DPC). These receptor sequences come from a woman aged 45-65 years with alopecia areata. Some clones in this sample may be carry-over from other donors' samples. The CDR3 runs from the conserved cysteine through the conserved F or W. The order of the fields is CDR3 protein, CDR3 DNA, D gene, V gene, J gene, clone size. A D gene is named only where the DNA matches it firmly. Clone size is stated in some rows and not others, as once, few, many or a class when expanded.

CDR3: CASRPSGTGKDNEQFF
DNA: TGTGCCAGCAGGCCCTCCGGGACAGGGAAAGACAATGAGCAGTTCTTC
D: TRBD1
V: TRBV6-6
J: TRBJ2-1
size: NA

CDR3: CASSYVNEQFF
DNA: TGTGCCAGCAGTTATGTTAATGAGCAGTTCTTC
D: NA
V: TRBV28
J: TRBJ2-1
size: many

CDR3: CASSPKGGTSGTGANVLTF
DNA: TGTGCCAGCAGCCCGAAGGGAGGCACTAGCGGGACTGGGGCCAACGTCCTGACTTTC
D: TRBD2
V: TRBV4-2
J: TRBJ2-6
size: many

CDR3: CASSTDRNYGYTF
DNA: TGTGCCAGCAGTACGGACAGAAACTATGGCTACACCTTC
D: NA
V: TRBV2
J: TRBJ1-2
size: few

CDR3: CAISESSQPQHF
DNA: TGTGCCATCAGTGAGTCGTCTCAGCCCCAGCATTTT
D: NA
V: TRBV10-3
J: TRBJ1-5
size: few

CDR3: CASSFWTDTNYGYTF
DNA: TGTGCCAGCAGCTTTTGGACGGACACTAACTATGGCTACACCTTC
D: NA
V: TRBV7-9
J: TRBJ1-2
size: NA

CDR3: CASSGTGFTEAFF
DNA: TGTGCCAGCAGTGGTACAGGGTTCACTGAAGCTTTCTTT
D: NA
V: TRBV6-1
J: TRBJ1-1
size: NA

CDR3: CASSLLGHSGYTF
DNA: TGTGCCAGCAGCTTGTTGGGCCACTCTGGCTACACCTTC
D: NA
V: TRBV5-8
J: TRBJ1-2
size: NA

CDR3: CAISATGAGELFF
DNA: TGTGCCATCAGTGCTACCGGGGCCGGGGAGCTGTTTTTT
D: NA
V: TRBV10-3
J: TRBJ2-2
size: many

CDR3: CASTLRGARGTDTQYF
DNA: TGCGCCAGCACCTTAAGAGGGGCGAGAGGCACAGATACGCAGTATTTT
D: NA
V: TRBV5-1
J: TRBJ2-3
size: NA

CDR3: CASSLKSGWWGNSPLHF
DNA: TGTGCCAGCAGTTTAAAGTCCGGATGGTGGGGCAATTCACCCCTCCACTTT
D: NA
V: TRBV12-3/TRBV12-4
J: TRBJ1-6
size: many

CDR3: CASRSIFTDQETQYF
DNA: TGTGCCAGCAGAAGTATCTTTACAGACCAAGAGACCCAGTACTTC
D: NA
V: TRBV6-5
J: TRBJ2-5
size: NA

CDR3: CASRDQGYNEKLFF
DNA: TGTGCCAGCAGGGATCAGGGGTATAATGAAAAACTGTTTTTT
D: NA
V: TRBV28
J: TRBJ1-4
size: many

CDR3: CASSYDRARSYEQYF
DNA: TGTGCCAGCAGTTACGACAGGGCCCGCTCCTACGAGCAGTACTTC
D: TRBD1
V: TRBV5-4
J: TRBJ2-7
size: many

CDR3: CASSFGHSDYGYTF
DNA: TGTGCCAGCAGTTTCGGACACTCTGACTATGGCTACACCTTC
D: NA
V: TRBV6-5
J: TRBJ1-2
size: few

CDR3: CASSDSRGYTEAFF
DNA: TGTGCCAGCAGTGATTCCAGGGGGTATACTGAAGCTTTCTTT
D: TRBD1
V: TRBV6-1
J: TRBJ1-1
size: few

CDR3: CASTLNRPNNEQFF
DNA: TGTGCCAGCACCTTGAACAGACCGAACAATGAGCAGTTCTTC
D: NA
V: TRBV7-8
J: TRBJ2-1
size: few

CDR3: CAISEAKGQQPQHF
DNA: TGTGCCATCAGTGAGGCTAAGGGGCAGCAGCCCCAGCATTTT
D: NA
V: TRBV10-3
J: TRBJ1-5
size: few

CDR3: CASSSIPGQGPEAFF
DNA: TGTGCCAGCAGTTCGATACCGGGACAGGGCCCTGAAGCTTTCTTT
D: TRBD1
V: TRBV12-3/TRBV12-4
J: TRBJ1-1
size: many

CDR3: CASSESGQGHGYTF
DNA: TGCGCCAGCAGTGAATCGGGACAGGGCCATGGCTACACCTTC
D: TRBD1
V: TRBV10-2
J: TRBJ1-2
size: NA

CDR3: CSPWTGEDYGYTF
DNA: TGCAGTCCTTGGACAGGGGAAGACTATGGCTACACCTTC
D: TRBD1
V: TRBV20-1
J: TRBJ1-2
size: few

CDR3: CASSFGEGVGTEAFF
DNA: TGTGCCAGCAGTTTCGGTGAGGGGGTCGGCACTGAAGCTTTCTTT
D: NA
V: TRBV6-5
J: TRBJ1-1
size: few

CDR3: CASSLTGTGYQGGELFF
DNA: TGTGCCAGCAGCTTAACCGGGACAGGGTACCAGGGCGGGGAGCTGTTTTTT
D: TRBD1
V: TRBV7-8
J: TRBJ2-2
size: few

CDR3: CASSFMGLYNEQFF
DNA: TGTGCCAGCAGTTTCATGGGGCTCTACAATGAGCAGTTCTTC
D: NA
V: TRBV7-2
J: TRBJ2-1
size: many

CDR3: CASSPYTNTGELFF
DNA: TGTGCCAGCAGTCCTTATACGAACACCGGGGAGCTGTTTTTT
D: NA
V: TRBV12-3/TRBV12-4
J: TRBJ2-2
size: few

CDR3: CASNGAPNSPLHF
DNA: TGTGCCAGCAATGGAGCGCCTAATTCACCCCTCCACTTT
D: NA
V: TRBV6-5
J: TRBJ1-6
size: many

CDR3: CASSQEGGGNQPQHF
DNA: TGCGCCAGCAGCCAAGAGGGCGGGGGAAATCAGCCCCAGCATTTT
D: NA
V: TRBV4-1
J: TRBJ1-5
size: few

CDR3: CAIGTGGRGQYF
DNA: TGTGCCATTGGAACAGGGGGCAGGGGGCAGTACTTC
D: TRBD1
V: TRBV10-3
J: TRBJ2-7
size: once

CDR3: CASSYMDRKETQYF
DNA: TGTGCCAGCAGTTACATGGACAGAAAAGAGACCCAGTACTTC
D: NA
V: TRBV6-6
J: TRBJ2-5
size: many

CDR3: CASSPDRVGDTQYF
DNA: TGTGCCAGCAGCCCTGACAGGGTTGGAGATACGCAGTATTTT
D: TRBD1
V: TRBV11-2
J: TRBJ2-3
size: NA

CDR3: CASWASTGGTDTQYF
DNA: TGTGCCAGCTGGGCATCGACAGGGGGCACAGATACGCAGTATTTT
D: TRBD1
V: TRBV7-9
J: TRBJ2-3
size: few

CDR3: CATSRQFGRRANVLTF
DNA: TGTGCCACCAGCAGACAGTTCGGTCGCCGGGCCAACGTCCTGACTTTC
D: NA
V: TRBV15
J: TRBJ2-6
size: many

CDR3: CSAGAGNSPLHF
DNA: TGCAGTGCTGGCGCCGGAAATTCACCCCTCCACTTT
D: NA
V: TRBV20-1
J: TRBJ1-6
size: many

CDR3: CASSVDRDSYEQYF
DNA: TGTGCCAGCAGCGTAGATCGGGACAGCTACGAGCAGTACTTC
D: TRBD1
V: TRBV9
J: TRBJ2-7
size: few

CDR3: CASRWDRDTEAFF
DNA: TGTGCCAGCAGGTGGGACAGGGACACTGAAGCTTTCTTT
D: TRBD1
V: TRBV12-3/TRBV12-4
J: TRBJ1-1
size: NA

CDR3: CSVEAGPWEWATNTEAFF
DNA: TGCAGCGTTGAAGCTGGCCCCTGGGAATGGGCGACGAACACTGAAGCTTTCTTT
D: NA
V: TRBV29-1
J: TRBJ1-1
size: few

CDR3: CASSLQGSLRDIQYF
DNA: TGTGCCAGCAGTTTACAGGGGTCCCTTAGGGACATTCAGTACTTC
D: NA
V: TRBV28
J: TRBJ2-4
size: few

CDR3: CSARDRTGYGYTF
DNA: TGCAGTGCTAGAGATCGGACAGGCTATGGCTACACCTTC
D: TRBD1
V: TRBV20-1
J: TRBJ1-2
size: once

CDR3: CASSQDYDGQIRNQPQHF
DNA: TGTGCCAGCAGCCAAGATTATGATGGCCAAATACGGAATCAGCCCCAGCATTTT
D: NA
V: TRBV4-2
J: TRBJ1-5
size: many

CDR3: CASTQWREKVDTQYF
DNA: TGTGCCAGCACCCAATGGCGGGAGAAGGTAGATACGCAGTATTTT
D: TRBD2
V: TRBV11-2
J: TRBJ2-3
size: many

CDR3: CASSLFGYNEQFF
DNA: TGTGCCAGCAGTTTATTTGGGTACAATGAGCAGTTCTTC
D: NA
V: TRBV27
J: TRBJ2-1
size: few

CDR3: CASSPRRGVFYGYTF
DNA: TGTGCCAGCAGTCCCCGAAGGGGGGTATTCTATGGCTACACCTTC
D: NA
V: TRBV12-3/TRBV12-4
J: TRBJ1-2
size: many

CDR3: CASSLHVGLGYGYTF
DNA: TGTGCCAGCAGCCTCCACGTGGGGTTGGGCTATGGCTACACCTTC
D: NA
V: TRBV7-9
J: TRBJ1-2
size: many

CDR3: CASSLEGKDYNEQFF
DNA: TGTGCCAGCAGCTTGGAAGGGAAGGATTACAATGAGCAGTTCTTC
D: NA
V: TRBV5-5
J: TRBJ2-1
size: many

CDR3: CSARDLRDRGSEQYF
DNA: TGCAGTGCTAGAGATCTCCGGGACAGGGGGTCCGAGCAGTACTTC
D: TRBD1
V: TRBV20-1
J: TRBJ2-7
size: many

CDR3: CASSRSGTDTYNEQFF
DNA: TGCGCCAGCAGTAGGTCCGGGACTGATACCTACAATGAGCAGTTCTTC
D: NA
V: TRBV5-1
J: TRBJ2-1
size: few

CDR3: CASSRTGSHYGYTF
DNA: TGTGCCAGCAGTCGGACAGGGTCGCACTATGGCTACACCTTC
D: TRBD1
V: TRBV6-5
J: TRBJ1-2
size: many

CDR3: CASSEAGTGANVLTF
DNA: TGTGCCAGCAGTGAGGCGGGAACTGGGGCCAACGTCCTGACTTTC
D: NA
V: TRBV12-3/TRBV12-4
J: TRBJ2-6
size: NA

CDR3: CASRDQGYTEAFF
DNA: TGTGCCAGCAGGGATCAGGGGTACACTGAAGCTTTCTTT
D: NA
V: TRBV6-5
J: TRBJ1-1
size: many

CDR3: CASSENTATDTQYF
DNA: TGTGCCAGCAGCGAAAACACAGCAACAGATACGCAGTATTTT
D: NA
V: TRBV9
J: TRBJ2-3
size: NA

CDR3: CATSDMQTQYF
DNA: TGTGCCACCAGTGACATGCAGACCCAGTACTTC
D: NA
V: TRBV24-1
J: TRBJ2-5
size: few

CDR3: CASSDIGDRVYEQYF
DNA: TGTGCCAGCAGTGATATCGGGGACAGGGTCTACGAGCAGTACTTC
D: TRBD1
V: TRBV2
J: TRBJ2-7
size: many

CDR3: CASSHATGVDEQYF
DNA: TGTGCCAGCAGCCATGCGACAGGGGTAGACGAGCAGTACTTC
D: TRBD1
V: TRBV3-1
J: TRBJ2-7
size: few

CDR3: CSVSGGGTYEQYF
DNA: TGCAGCGTTTCAGGAGGCGGAACCTACGAGCAGTACTTC
D: NA
V: TRBV29-1
J: TRBJ2-7
size: many

CDR3: CASSLGQGAGETQYF
DNA: TGTGCCAGCAGTCTCGGACAGGGGGCGGGAGAGACCCAGTACTTC
D: TRBD1
V: TRBV12-3/TRBV12-4
J: TRBJ2-5
size: few

CDR3: CASSRTEDRVRNEQFF
DNA: TGTGCCAGCAGCAGAACGGAAGACAGGGTAAGGAATGAGCAGTTCTTC
D: TRBD1
V: TRBV6-2/TRBV6-3
J: TRBJ2-1
size: few

CDR3: CASRDGHTEAFF
DNA: TGTGCCAGCAGAGATGGTCACACTGAAGCTTTCTTT
D: NA
V: TRBV14
J: TRBJ1-1
size: few

CDR3: CASSPQGERSNQPQHF
DNA: TGTGCCAGCTCACCACAGGGGGAAAGGAGCAATCAGCCCCAGCATTTT
D: NA
V: TRBV18
J: TRBJ1-5
size: many

CDR3: CASSSPGQAPNSLYEQYF
DNA: TGTGCCAGCAGCTCACCGGGACAGGCCCCCAATTCTTTATACGAGCAGTACTTC
D: TRBD1
V: TRBV7-9
J: TRBJ2-7
size: NA